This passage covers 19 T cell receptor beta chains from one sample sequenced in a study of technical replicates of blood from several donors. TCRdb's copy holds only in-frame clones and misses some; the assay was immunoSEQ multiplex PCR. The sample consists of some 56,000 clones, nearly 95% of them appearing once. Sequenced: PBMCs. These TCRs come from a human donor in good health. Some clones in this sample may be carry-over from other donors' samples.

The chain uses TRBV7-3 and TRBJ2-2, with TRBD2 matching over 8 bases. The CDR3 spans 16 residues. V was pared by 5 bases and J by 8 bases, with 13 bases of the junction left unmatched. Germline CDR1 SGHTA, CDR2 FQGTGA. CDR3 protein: CASSVGLAGPRGELFF. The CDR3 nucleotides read TGTGCCAGCAGCGTAGGATTAGCGGGACCGAGGGGGGAGCTGTTTTTT.

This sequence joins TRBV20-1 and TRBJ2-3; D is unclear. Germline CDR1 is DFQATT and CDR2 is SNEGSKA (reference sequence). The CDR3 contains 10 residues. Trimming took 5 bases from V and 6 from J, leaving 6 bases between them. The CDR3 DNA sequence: TGCAGTGCTGCGGCTGATACGCAGTATTTT. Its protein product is CSAAADTQYF.

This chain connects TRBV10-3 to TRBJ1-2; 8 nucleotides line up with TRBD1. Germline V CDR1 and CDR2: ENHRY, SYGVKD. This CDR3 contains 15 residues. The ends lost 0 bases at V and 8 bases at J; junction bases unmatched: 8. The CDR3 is CAISESGQGDRGYTF. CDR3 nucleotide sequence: TGTGCCATCAGTGAGTCTGGACAGGGTGATCGAGGCTACACCTTC.

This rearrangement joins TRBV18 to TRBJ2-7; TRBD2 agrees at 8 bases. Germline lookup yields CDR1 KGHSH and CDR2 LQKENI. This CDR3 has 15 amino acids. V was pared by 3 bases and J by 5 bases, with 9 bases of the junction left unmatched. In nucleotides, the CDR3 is TGTGCCAGCTCACCGGGGTCGGGACTAGTTGACGAGCAGTACTTC. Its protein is CASSPGSGLVDEQYF.

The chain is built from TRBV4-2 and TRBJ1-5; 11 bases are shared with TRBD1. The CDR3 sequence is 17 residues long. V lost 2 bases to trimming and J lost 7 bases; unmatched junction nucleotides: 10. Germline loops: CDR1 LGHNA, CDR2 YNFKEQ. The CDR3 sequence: CASSQHGTGGPVQPQHF. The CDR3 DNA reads TGTGCCAGCAGCCAACACGGGACAGGGGGTCCCGTACAGCCCCAGCATTTT.

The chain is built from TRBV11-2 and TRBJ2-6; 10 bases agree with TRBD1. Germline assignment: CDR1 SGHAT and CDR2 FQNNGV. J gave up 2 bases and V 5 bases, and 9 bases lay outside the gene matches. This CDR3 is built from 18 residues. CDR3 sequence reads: CASSPTTGGEAGANVLTF. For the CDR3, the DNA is TGTGCCAGCAGCCCCACGACAGGGGGCGAAGCTGGGGCCAACGTCCTGACTTTC.

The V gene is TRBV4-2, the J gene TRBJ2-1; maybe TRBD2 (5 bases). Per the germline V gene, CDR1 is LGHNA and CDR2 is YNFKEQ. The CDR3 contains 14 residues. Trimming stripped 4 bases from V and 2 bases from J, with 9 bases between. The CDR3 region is CASSPGWTYNEQFF. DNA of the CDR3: TGTGCCAGCAGCCCGGGGTGGACCTACAATGAGCAGTTCTTC.

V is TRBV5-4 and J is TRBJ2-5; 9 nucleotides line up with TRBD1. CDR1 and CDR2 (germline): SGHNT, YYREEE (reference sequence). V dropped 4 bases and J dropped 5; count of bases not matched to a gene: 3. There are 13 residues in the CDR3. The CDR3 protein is CASSRDRGETQYF. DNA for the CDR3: TGTGCCAGCAGCCGCGACAGGGGGGAGACCCAGTACTTC.

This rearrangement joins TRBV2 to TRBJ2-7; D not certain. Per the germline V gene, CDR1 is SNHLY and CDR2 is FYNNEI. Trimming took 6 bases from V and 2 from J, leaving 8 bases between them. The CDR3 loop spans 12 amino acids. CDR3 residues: CASSVLTYEQYF. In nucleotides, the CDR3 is TGTGCCAGCAGCGTATTAACCTACGAGCAGTACTTC.

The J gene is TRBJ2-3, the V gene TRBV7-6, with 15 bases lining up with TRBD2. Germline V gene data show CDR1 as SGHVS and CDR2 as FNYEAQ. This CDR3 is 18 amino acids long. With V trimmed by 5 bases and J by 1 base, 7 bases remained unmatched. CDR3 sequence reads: CASSPGTSGRLGTDTQYF. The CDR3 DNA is TGTGCCAGCAGCCCAGGGACTAGCGGGAGGCTGGGCACAGATACGCAGTATTTT.

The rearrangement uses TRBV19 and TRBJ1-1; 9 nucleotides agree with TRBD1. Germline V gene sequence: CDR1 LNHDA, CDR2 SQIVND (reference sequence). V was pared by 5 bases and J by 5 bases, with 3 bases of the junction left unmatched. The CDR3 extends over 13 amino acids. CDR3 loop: CASSVTGGTEAFF. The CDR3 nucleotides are TGTGCCAGTAGTGTGACAGGGGGGACTGAAGCTTTCTTT.

The CDR3 nucleotides read TGTGCCAGCAGCTCTCGTTTAGGGGGCACAGATACGCAGTATTTT. This gives the protein CASSSRLGGTDTQYF. This rearrangement joins TRBV7-2 to TRBJ2-3; tentative D call: TRBD1 (5 bases). V lost 4 bases, J lost 1 base, and 12 bases lay in between. Germline CDR1 SGHTA, CDR2 FQGNSA. There are 15 residues in the CDR3.

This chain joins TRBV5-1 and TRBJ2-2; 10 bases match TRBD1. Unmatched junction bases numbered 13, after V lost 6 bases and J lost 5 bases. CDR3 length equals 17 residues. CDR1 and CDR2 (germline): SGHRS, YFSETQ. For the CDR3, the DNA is TGCGCCAGCACCCAAATCAAGACAGGGGGCGGTACCGGGGAGCTGTTTTTT. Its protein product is CASTQIKTGGGTGELFF.

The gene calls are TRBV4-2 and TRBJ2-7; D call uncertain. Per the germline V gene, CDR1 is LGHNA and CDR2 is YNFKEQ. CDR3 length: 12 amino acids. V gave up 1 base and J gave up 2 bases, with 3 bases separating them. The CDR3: CASSQGPYEQYF. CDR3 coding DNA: TGTGCCAGCAGCCAAGGGCCCTACGAGCAGTACTTC.

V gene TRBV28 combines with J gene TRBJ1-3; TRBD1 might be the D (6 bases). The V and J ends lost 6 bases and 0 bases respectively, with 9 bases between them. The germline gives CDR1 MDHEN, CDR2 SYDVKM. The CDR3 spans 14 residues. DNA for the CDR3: TGTGCCAGCAGCAAAGGGGGCTCTGGAAACACCATATATTTT. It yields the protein CASSKGGSGNTIYF.

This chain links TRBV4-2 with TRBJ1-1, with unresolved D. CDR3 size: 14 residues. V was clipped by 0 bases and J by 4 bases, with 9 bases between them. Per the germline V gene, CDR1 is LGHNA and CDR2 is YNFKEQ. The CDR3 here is CASSQEIGSTEAFF. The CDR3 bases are TGTGCCAGCAGCCAAGAAATCGGGTCCACTGAAGCTTTCTTT.

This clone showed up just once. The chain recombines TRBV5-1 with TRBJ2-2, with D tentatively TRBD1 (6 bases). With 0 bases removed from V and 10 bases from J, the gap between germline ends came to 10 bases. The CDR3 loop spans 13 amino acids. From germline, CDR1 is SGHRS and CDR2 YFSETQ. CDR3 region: CASSLGGGEELFF. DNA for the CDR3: TGCGCCAGCAGCTTGGGAGGGGGAGAGGAGCTGTTTTTT. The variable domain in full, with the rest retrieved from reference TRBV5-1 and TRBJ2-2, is KAGVTQTPRYLIKTRGQQVTLSCSPISGHRSVSWYQQTPGQGLQFLFEYFSETQRNKGNFPGRFSGRQFSNSRSEMNVSTLELGDSALYLCASSLGGGEELFFGEGSRLTVL.

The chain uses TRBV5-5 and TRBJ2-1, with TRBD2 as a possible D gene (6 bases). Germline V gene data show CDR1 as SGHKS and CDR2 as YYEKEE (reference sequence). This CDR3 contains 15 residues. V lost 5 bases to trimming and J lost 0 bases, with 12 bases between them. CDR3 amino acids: CASRSGVSSYNEQFF. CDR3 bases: TGTGCCAGCAGGTCGGGGGTGAGCTCCTACAATGAGCAGTTCTTC.

As DNA, the CDR3 is TGTGCCAGCAGCTTAGATTTAGCCGATGAGCAGTTCTTC. This sequence encodes CASSLDLADEQFF. The V gene is TRBV11-2, the J gene TRBJ2-1, with D hard to call. Trimming shortened V by 0 bases and J by 8 bases, and 8 bases separated the two germline ends. This CDR3 is 13 amino acids long. The germline V gene has CDR1 SGHAT and CDR2 FQNNGV.